One sample yielded the 14 T cell receptor beta chains listed below, sequenced in a study of identical twins (dated by TCRdb to the mid-2010s). Library creation used 5' RACE. TCRdb names Illumina HiSeq 2000 as the instrument used. The raw public data were reprocessed by TCRdb itself: fastp quality trimming at Q25, MiXCR clonotype calling, in-frame beta chains only. Each entry merges the rows of one CDR3 protein and shows their most common DNA and genes. The sample contains some 1,700,000 distinct CDR3 sequences, 32% of them found a single time. The ten largest make up about 0.27% of the sample. Sample: cord blood. These receptors were taken from a newborn girl in good health.

V gene TRBV2 combines with J gene TRBJ2-4; D possibly uses TRBD1 or TRBD2 (5 bases each). Germline loops: CDR1 SNHLY, CDR2 FYNNEI. The CDR3 length is 12 residues. Between the trimmed V and J ends, which lost 8 bases and 7 bases, there was a span of 12 bases. The CDR3 spells CASGGTDNIQYF. The DNA of the CDR3 is TGTGCCAGCGGGGGAACAGATAACATTCAGTACTTC.

The chain couples TRBV7-2 to TRBJ2-3; 12 bases match TRBD2. The CDR3 extends over 17 amino acids. The ends lost 0 bases at V and 6 bases at J; junction bases unmatched: 7. CDR1 and CDR2 (germline): SGHTA, FQGNSA. The CDR3 region is CASSLAPSGGASDTQYF. In nucleotides, the CDR3 is TGTGCCAGCAGCTTAGCTCCTAGCGGGGGGGCCTCGGATACGCAGTATTTT.

This sequence joins TRBV6-1 and TRBJ1-5; 7 bases are a match to TRBD1. The CDR3 consists of 16 residues. The ends lost 2 bases at V and 4 bases at J; junction bases unmatched: 8. Germline values: CDR1 MNHNS, CDR2 SASEGT. DNA of the CDR3: TGTGCCAGCAGTGAATTCAGGACAGGAGGGAATCAGCCCCAGCATTTT. This encodes CASSEFRTGGNQPQHF.

The J gene is TRBJ2-1, the V gene TRBV28; D possibly corresponds to TRBD1 (6 bases). This CDR3 comprises 14 residues. Trimming removed 11 bases from V and 1 base from J, with 15 bases in between. Germline CDR1 reads MDHEN; CDR2 reads SYDVKM. CDR3 in amino acids: CARRTRGSYNEQFF. DNA for the CDR3: TGTGCCCGAAGAACTAGGGGGTCCTACAATGAGCAGTTCTTC.

This chain connects TRBV29-1 to TRBJ2-3; 7 positions agree with TRBD2. Trimming at V came to 4 bases and at J to 4 bases, leaving 11 bases not matched to a gene. CDR1 and CDR2 (germline): SQVTM, ANQGSEA. The CDR3 consists of 15 residues. CDR3 sequence: CSVVDWGGSADTQYF. DNA for the CDR3: TGCAGCGTTGTGGACTGGGGGGGAAGCGCAGATACGCAGTATTTT.

This clonotype has more than one count but fewer than ten. This sequence joins TRBV25-1 and TRBJ1-2; 8 bases are shared with TRBD1. Germline V lookup: CDR1 MGHDK, CDR2 SYGVNS. J lost 3 bases, V lost 3 bases, and 6 bases had no gene match. There are 15 residues in the CDR3. CDR3 sequence reads: CASSDRGRGDYGYTF. The CDR3 region has the DNA TGTGCCAGCAGTGACAGGGGGCGAGGTGACTATGGCTACACCTTC.

This clonotype showed up just a few times. The chain carries TRBV25-1 and TRBJ2-7, with 7 bases lining up with TRBD1. The DNA end is more similar to TRBJ2-5, so the J call may be wrong. The germline V gene has CDR1 MGHDK and CDR2 SYGVNS. The CDR3 consists of 12 residues. The CDR3 DNA reads as TGTGCCAGCAATGCAGGGGGAGAGACCCAGTACTTC. It encodes CASNAGGETQYF.

This chain connects TRBV2 to TRBJ1-4, with TRBD1 matching 7 bases. Trimming cost V 6 bases and J 8 bases; bases outside gene matches: 9. This CDR3 spans 14 amino acids. Germline CDR1 and CDR2: SNHLY and FYNNEI. CDR3 in amino acids: CASRNRQGWEKLFF. CDR3 nucleotides: TGTGCCAGCAGGAATCGACAGGGTTGGGAAAAACTGTTTTTT.

This clonotype was recorded once. The junction shows a germline mismatch at one end, possibly a read error. This chain uses TRBV20-1 with TRBJ1-6; 10 nucleotides align to TRBD1. The germline V gene has CDR1 DFQATT and CDR2 SNEGSKA (reference sequence). The CDR3 is 15 amino acids. The CDR3 DNA sequence: TGCAGCGCTAGTGACAGGGGGCAAGGGGGTTCACCCCTCCACTTT. This gives the protein CSASDRGQGGSPLHF.

The genes are TRBV18 and TRBJ1-1; D may be TRBD1 (5 bases). The CDR3 is 12 residues long. CDR1 and CDR2 (germline): KGHSH, LQKENI. Trimming cost V 3 bases and J 8 bases, with 10 bases left between them. CDR3 loop: CASSPSREEAFF. As DNA, the CDR3 is TGTGCCAGCTCACCGAGCAGGGAAGAAGCTTTCTTT.

This clonotype was found a few times. This chain uses TRBV28 with TRBJ1-4; perhaps TRBD1 as D (5 bases). V lost 2 bases to trimming and J lost 3 bases, with 16 bases between them. Germline lookup yields CDR1 MDHEN and CDR2 SYDVKM. This CDR3 contains 17 residues. The DNA of the CDR3 is TGTGCCAGCAGTTTAGGGGCAGGGCCCAACCCTAATGAAAAACTGTTTTTT. Protein sequence: CASSLGAGPNPNEKLFF.

The chain joins TRBV2 to TRBJ1-2; D unresolved. Germline V CDR1 and CDR2: SNHLY, FYNNEI. Trimming removed 5 bases at V and 4 bases at J, with 17 bases between. This CDR3 contains 15 residues. Here the CDR3 DNA reads TGTGCCAGCAGTCTAAGGGTGGCCTCAGCCTATGGCTACACCTTC. This translates into CASSLRVASAYGYTF. The variable domain in full, completed from reference TRBV2 and TRBJ1-2, reads EPEVTQTPSHQVTQMGQEVILRCVPISNHLYFYWYRQILGQKVEFLVSFYNNEISEKSEIFDDQFSVERPDGSNFTLKIRSTKLEDSAMYFCASSLRVASAYGYTFGSGTRLTVV.

Notes on this clonotype: A clone one base away is much larger, so this may be a read error. The chain recombines TRBV28 with TRBJ2-1; 15 bases match TRBD2. V was clipped by 5 bases and J by 4 bases; unmatched bases: 12. The length of the CDR3 is 19 residues. The germline gives CDR1 MDHEN, CDR2 SYDVKM. CDR3 loop: CASSPLGLAGGDHYNEQFF. Written as DNA, the CDR3 is TGTGCCAGCAGTCCCCTAGGACTAGCGGGAGGGGACCATTACAATGAGCAGTTCTTC.

J is TRBJ2-7 and V is TRBV5-1; TRBD2 is a possible D gene (6 bases). Trimming took off 4 bases at V and 2 bases at J, with 19 bases between the two ends. Germline-derived CDR1 and CDR2 are SGHRS and YFSETQ. The CDR3 spans 16 residues. CDR3 nucleotides: TGCGCCAGCAGCCCAAGTTCTAGCGCTTTAACCTACGAGCAGTACTTC. Protein product: CASSPSSSALTYEQYF.